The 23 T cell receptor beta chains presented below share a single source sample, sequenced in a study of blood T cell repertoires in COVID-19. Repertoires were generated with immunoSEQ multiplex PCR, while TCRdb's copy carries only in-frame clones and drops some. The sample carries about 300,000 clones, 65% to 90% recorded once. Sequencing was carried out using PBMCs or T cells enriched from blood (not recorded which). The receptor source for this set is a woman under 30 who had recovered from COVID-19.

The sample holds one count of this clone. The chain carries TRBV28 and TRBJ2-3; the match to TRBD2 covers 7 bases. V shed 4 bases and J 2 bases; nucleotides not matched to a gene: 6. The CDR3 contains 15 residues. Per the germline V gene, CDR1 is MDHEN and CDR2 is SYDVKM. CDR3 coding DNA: TGTGCCAGCAGTTCTCCCGGGACTACCACAGATACGCAGTATTTT. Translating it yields CASSSPGTTTDTQYF.

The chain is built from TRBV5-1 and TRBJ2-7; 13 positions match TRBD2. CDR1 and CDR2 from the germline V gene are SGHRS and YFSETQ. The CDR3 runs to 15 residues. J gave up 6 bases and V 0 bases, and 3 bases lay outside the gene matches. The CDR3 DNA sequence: TGCGCCAGCAGCTTGGACGGGACTAGCGGGACCGAGCAGTACTTC. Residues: CASSLDGTSGTEQYF.

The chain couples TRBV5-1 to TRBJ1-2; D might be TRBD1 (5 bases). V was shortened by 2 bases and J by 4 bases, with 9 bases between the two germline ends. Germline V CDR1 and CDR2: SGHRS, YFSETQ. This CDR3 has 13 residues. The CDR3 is CASSFDRSYGYTF. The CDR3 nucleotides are TGCGCCAGCAGCTTTGACAGAAGCTATGGCTACACCTTC.

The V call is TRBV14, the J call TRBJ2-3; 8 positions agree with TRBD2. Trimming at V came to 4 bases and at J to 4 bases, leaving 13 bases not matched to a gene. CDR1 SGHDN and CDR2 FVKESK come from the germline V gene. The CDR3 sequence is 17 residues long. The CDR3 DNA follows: TGTGCCAGCAGCCTCGTTTCAGTGCGGGGGGTATCAGATACGCAGTATTTT. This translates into CASSLVSVRGVSDTQYF.

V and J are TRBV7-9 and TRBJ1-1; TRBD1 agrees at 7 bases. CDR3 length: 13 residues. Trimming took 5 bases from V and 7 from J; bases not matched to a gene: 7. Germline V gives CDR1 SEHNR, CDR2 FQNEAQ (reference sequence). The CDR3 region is CASSEQGIGEAFF. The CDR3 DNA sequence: TGTGCCAGCAGCGAACAGGGGATCGGTGAAGCTTTCTTT.

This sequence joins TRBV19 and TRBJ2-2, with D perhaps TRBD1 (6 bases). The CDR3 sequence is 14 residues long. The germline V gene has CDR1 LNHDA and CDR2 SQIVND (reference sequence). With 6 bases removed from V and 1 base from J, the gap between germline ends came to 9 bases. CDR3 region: CASRKGQNTGELFF. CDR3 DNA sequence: TGTGCCAGTAGAAAGGGACAGAACACCGGGGAGCTGTTTTTT.

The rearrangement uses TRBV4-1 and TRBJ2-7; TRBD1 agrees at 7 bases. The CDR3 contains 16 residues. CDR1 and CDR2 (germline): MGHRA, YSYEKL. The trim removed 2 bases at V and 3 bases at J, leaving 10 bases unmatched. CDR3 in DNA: TGCGCCAGCAGCCAAATAATTGGGACAGCGCTCTACGAGCAGTACTTC. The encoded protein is CASSQIIGTALYEQYF.

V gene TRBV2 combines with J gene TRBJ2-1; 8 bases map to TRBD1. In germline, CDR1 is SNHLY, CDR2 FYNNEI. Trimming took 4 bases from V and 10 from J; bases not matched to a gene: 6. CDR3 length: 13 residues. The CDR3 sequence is CASSGDRGGEQFF. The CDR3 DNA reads TGTGCCAGCAGTGGTGACAGGGGAGGCGAGCAGTTCTTC.

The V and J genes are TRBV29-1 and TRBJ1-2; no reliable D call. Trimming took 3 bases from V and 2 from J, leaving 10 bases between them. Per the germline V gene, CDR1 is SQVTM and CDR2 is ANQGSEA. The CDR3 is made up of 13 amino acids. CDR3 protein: CSVDEGTNYGYTF. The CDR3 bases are TGCAGCGTTGACGAGGGAACCAACTATGGCTACACCTTC. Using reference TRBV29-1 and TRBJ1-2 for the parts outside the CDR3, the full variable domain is SAVISQKPSRDICQRGTSLTIQCQVDSQVTMMFWYRQQPGQSLTLIATANQGSEATYESGFVIDKFPISRPNLTFSTLTVSNMSPEDSSIYLCSVDEGTNYGYTFGSGTRLTVV.

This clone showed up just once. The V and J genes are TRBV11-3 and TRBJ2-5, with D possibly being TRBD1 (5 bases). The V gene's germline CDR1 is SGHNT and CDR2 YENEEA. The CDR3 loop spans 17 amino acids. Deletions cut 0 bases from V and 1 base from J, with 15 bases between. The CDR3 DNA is TGTGCCAGCAGCTTAGAGGGGCTGAGCTTGGCCCAAGAGACCCAGTACTTC. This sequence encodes CASSLEGLSLAQETQYF.

This chain's CDR3 is CASSLDGTEHNPYGYTF. The CDR3 DNA reads as TGCGCCAGCAGCTTGGATGGGACAGAGCATAATCCTTATGGCTACACCTTC. This sequence joins TRBV5-1 and TRBJ1-2, with TRBD1 matching over 7 bases. The CDR3 spans 17 residues. Germline CDR1 SGHRS, CDR2 YFSETQ. V lost 0 bases to trimming and J lost 5 bases; unmatched junction nucleotides: 13.

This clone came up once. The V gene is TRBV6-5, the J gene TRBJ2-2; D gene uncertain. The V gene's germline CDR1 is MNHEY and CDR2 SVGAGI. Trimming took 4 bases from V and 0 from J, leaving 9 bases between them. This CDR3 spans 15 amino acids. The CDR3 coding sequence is TGTGCCAGCAGTTTAGGCGGAGCGAACACCGGGGAGCTGTTTTTT. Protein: CASSLGGANTGELFF.

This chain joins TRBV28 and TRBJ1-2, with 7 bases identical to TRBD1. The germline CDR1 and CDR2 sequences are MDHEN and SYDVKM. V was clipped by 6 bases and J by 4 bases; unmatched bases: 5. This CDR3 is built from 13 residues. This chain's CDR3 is CASSGGQSYGYTF. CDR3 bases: TGTGCCAGCAGCGGGGGACAGAGCTATGGCTACACCTTC.

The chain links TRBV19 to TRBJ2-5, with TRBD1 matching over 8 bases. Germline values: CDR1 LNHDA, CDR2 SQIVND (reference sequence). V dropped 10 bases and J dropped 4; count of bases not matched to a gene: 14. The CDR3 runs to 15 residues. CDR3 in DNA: TGTGCCACTGCCTCCGGGACAGGTCGCAGAGAGACCCAGTACTTC. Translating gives CATASGTGRRETQYF.

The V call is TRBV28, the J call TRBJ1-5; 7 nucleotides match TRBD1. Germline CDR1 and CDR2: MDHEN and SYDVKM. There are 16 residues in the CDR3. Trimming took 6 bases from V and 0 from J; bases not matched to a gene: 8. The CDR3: CASSSGTVYSNQPQHF. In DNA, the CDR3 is TGTGCCAGCAGCTCCGGGACAGTTTATAGCAATCAGCCCCAGCATTTT.

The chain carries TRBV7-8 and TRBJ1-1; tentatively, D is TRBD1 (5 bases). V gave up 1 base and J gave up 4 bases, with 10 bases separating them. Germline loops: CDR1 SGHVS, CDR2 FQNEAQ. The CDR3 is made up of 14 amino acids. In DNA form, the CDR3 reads TGTGCCAGCAGCTTAGAAGGAGGGGCCACTGAAGCTTTCTTT. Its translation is CASSLEGGATEAFF.

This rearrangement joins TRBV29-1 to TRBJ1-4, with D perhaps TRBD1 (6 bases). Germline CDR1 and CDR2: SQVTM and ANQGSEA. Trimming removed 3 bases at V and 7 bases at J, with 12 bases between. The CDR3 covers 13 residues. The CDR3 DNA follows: TGCAGCGTTGAGGGGATAGGGGGTGAAAAACTGTTTTTT. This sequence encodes CSVEGIGGEKLFF.

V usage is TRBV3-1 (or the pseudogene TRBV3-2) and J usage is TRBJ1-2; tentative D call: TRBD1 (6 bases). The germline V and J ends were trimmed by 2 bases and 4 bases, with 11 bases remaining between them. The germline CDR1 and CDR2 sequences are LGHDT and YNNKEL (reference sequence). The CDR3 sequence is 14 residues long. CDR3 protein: CASSQFTGTYGYTF. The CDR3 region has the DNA TGTGCCAGCAGCCAATTTACAGGGACCTATGGCTACACCTTC.

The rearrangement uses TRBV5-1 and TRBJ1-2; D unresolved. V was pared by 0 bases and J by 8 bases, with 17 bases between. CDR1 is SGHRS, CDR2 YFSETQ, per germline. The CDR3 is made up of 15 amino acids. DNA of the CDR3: TGCGCCAGCAGCTTGGGAGGGCTTTCACCTCTGGGCTACACCTTC. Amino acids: CASSLGGLSPLGYTF.

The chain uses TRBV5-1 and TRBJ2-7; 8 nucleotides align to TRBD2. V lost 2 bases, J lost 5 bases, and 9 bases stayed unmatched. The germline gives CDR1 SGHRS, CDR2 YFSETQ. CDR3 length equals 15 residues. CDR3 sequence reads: CASSLDGGRPDEQYF. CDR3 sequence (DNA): TGCGCCAGCAGCTTAGATGGCGGGAGGCCGGACGAGCAGTACTTC.

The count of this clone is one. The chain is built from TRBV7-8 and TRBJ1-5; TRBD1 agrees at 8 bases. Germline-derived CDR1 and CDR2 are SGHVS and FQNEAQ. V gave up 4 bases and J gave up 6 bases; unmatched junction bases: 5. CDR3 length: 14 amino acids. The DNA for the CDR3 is TGTGCCAGCAGCTCCCAGGGGGCTATTCAGCCCCAGCATTTT. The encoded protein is CASSSQGAIQPQHF.

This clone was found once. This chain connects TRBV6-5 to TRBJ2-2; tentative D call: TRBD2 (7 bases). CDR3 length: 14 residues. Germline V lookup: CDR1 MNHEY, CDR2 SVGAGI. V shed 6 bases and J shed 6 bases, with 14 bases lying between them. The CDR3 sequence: CASRITGRAGELFF. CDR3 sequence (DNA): TGTGCCAGCAGAATTACAGGGAGGGCCGGGGAGCTGTTTTTT.

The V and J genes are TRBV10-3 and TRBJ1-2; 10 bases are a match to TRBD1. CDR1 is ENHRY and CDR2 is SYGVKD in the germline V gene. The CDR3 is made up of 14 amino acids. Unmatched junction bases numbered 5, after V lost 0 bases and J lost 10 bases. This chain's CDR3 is CAISESTGGIVYTF. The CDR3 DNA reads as TGTGCCATCAGTGAGTCGACAGGGGGCATCGTCTACACCTTC.